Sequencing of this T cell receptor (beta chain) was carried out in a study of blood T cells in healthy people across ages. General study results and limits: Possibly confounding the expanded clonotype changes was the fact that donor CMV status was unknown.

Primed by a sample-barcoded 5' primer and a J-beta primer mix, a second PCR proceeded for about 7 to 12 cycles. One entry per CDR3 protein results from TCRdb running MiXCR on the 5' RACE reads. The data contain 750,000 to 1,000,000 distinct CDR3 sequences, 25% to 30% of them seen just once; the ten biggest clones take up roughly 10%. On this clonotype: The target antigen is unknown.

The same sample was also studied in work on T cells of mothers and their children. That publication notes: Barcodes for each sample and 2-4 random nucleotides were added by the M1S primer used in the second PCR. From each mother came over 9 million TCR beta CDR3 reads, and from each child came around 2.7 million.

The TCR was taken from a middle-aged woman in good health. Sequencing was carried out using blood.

CDR3 sequence reads: CASSTTRTSGSYNEQFF. CDR3 coding DNA: TGTGCCAGCAGCACGACCCGGACTAGCGGCTCCTACAATGAGCAGTTCTTC. The chain employs TRBV5-6 and TRBJ2-1, with TRBD2 matching 10 bases. Germline CDR1 is SGHDT and CDR2 is YYEEEE. Trimming at V came to 4 bases and at J to 0 bases, leaving 7 bases not matched to a gene. This CDR3 comprises 17 residues.